This section outlines one T cell receptor beta chain sequence together with its context. This record belongs to a study of blood T cell repertoires in COVID-19. In germline, CDR1 is MGHDK, CDR2 SYGVNS. The V end was cut by 4 bases, the J end by 1 base, with 8 bases between. The CDR3 is made up of 14 amino acids. Assay used: immunoSEQ multiplex PCR; TCRdb lists only in-frame clones, some missing. This table holds tens of thousands of clones, about four fifths found once. This chain connects TRBV25-1 to TRBJ1-5; D might be TRBD1 (5 bases). This TCR derives from a man at least 80 years old with active or convalescent COVID-19. Sequencing was carried out using peripheral blood. The CDR3 spells CASSGRVSNQPQHF. The CDR3 DNA reads TGTGCCAGCAGTGGCAGGGTCAGCAATCAGCCCCAGCATTTT.